The sequence of this TCR beta chain was determined in a study of CXCR3-negative and CXCR3-positive naive CD8 T cells. Study-level points and caveats: CXCR3-positive naive cells carried more hydrophobic TRB CDR3s than CXCR3-negative naive cells did. Memory cells diverged, while naive CXCR3-positive and CXCR3-negative cells had similar TRBV-TRBJ usage. Naive subsets had comparable surface CD5, so TRB CDR3 properties gauged TCR strength. Both naive subsets had comparably high diversity; memory CD8+ cells much lower.

On this clonotype itself: Its target is unknown.

The CDR3 has 11 residues. Per germline, CDR1 MNHEY and CDR2 SVGEGT. 5' RACE with UMI labels generated the TRB cDNA libraries. TCRdb reprocessed the 5' RACE reads; each CDR3 protein has one entry and no DNA is given. This table holds over 150,000 distinct CDR3 sequences. The sequencing sample was made of naive CXCR3+ CD8+ T cells from blood. Noted subset: CD45RO-CCR7+CD27+CD95- naive CD8+ T cells expressing CXCR3 (TNR3+). The rearrangement uses TRBV6-2 or TRBV6-3 and TRBJ2-4; TCRdb outputs TRBD2, but without DNA this stays unchecked. The sequence came from a human donor in good health. Some clones in this sample may be carry-over from other donors' samples. The CDR3 sequence is CASSRGGAWSF.